The following is a TCR beta chain sequence with its context. Antigen: not known. This sample was taken from a study of CD8+ T cells in alopecia areata. The authors extracted RNA and reverse transcribed it into cDNA as the sequencing template. Only in-frame clones appear in the TCRdb table, and some are missing; sequencing was by immunoSEQ multiplex PCR. This sample has 150,000 or so clones; 50% to 65% occur once, and the top ten carry about 4.3%. The CDR3 loop spans 15 amino acids. Trimming removed 2 bases from V and 2 bases from J, with 14 bases in between. Germline CDR1 reads SGHRS; CDR2 reads YFSETQ. General observations from the study: Greater clonality was observed in lesional scalp samples, especially alopecia totalis/universalis, versus normal scalp.

Sequenced sample: CD4+ T cells sorted from blood. The sequence derives from a human donor in good health. The V call is TRBV5-1, the J call TRBJ2-7, with D perhaps TRBD1 (5 bases). The CDR3 bases are TGCGCCAGCAGCTTCAACGGCAGGGCGACCTACGAGCAGTACTTC. Translated, it gives CASSFNGRATYEQYF.